These T cell receptor beta chains were read from a single sample in a study of T-cell memory formation after mild COVID-19. TCRdb reanalysed the 5' RACE reads using MiXCR and keeps one entry per CDR3 protein. The repertoire holds some 160,000 distinct CDR3 sequences, roughly 31% seen once, with approximately 12% in the top ten. The specimen was PBMCs or a T cell subset sorted from them (not recorded which). These receptors originate from an adult woman who had mild COVID-19 (a few samples of this study predate the infection). Cell type and time point are not known. The CDR3 runs from the conserved cysteine through the conserved F or W. The D gene is left open where the match is weak. The size entry is marked missing in some rows and otherwise reads once, few, many or a size class.

abundance	d_gene	j_gene	v_gene	CDR3aa	CDR3nt
NA	NA	TRBJ2-2	TRBV4-3	CASSQSGLGTGELFF	TGCGCCAGCAGCCAATCCGGTCTGGGCACCGGGGAGCTGTTTTTT
NA	NA	TRBJ2-7	TRBV29-1	CSVESDSSSYEQYF	TGCAGCGTTGAAAGTGACAGCAGCTCCTACGAGCAGTACTTC
NA	NA	TRBJ2-1	TRBV24-1	CATSLPGGEQFF	TGTGCCACCAGCCTTCCTGGGGGTGAGCAGTTCTTC
NA	NA	TRBJ1-5	TRBV20-1	CSASGIQPQHF	TGCAGTGCCTCAGGGATTCAGCCCCAGCATTTT
few	NA	TRBJ2-2	TRBV5-1	CASSLLTGNTGELFF	TGCGCCAGCAGCTTGTTGACAGGGAACACCGGGGAGCTGTTTTTT
NA	TRBD2	TRBJ2-2	TRBV7-8	CASSLVGSGRYTGELFF	TGTGCCAGCAGCTTAGTTGGTAGCGGGAGGTACACCGGGGAGCTGTTTTTT
NA	NA	TRBJ2-7	TRBV11-2	CASSPSGHPYEQYF	TGTGCCAGCAGCCCCTCGGGGCATCCCTACGAGCAGTACTTC
NA	TRBD1	TRBJ1-2	TRBV7-2	CASSPGGQGRVGGYTF	TGTGCCAGCAGCCCCGGAGGACAGGGTCGGGTTGGAGGCTACACCTTC
few	TRBD1	TRBJ2-1	TRBV7-9	CASSLPGQGGDEQFF	TGTGCCAGCAGCCTCCCGGGACAGGGCGGCGATGAGCAGTTCTTC
few	NA	TRBJ2-5	TRBV9	CASSSPGTNQETQYF	TGTGCCAGCAGCTCCCCCGGGACCAACCAAGAGACCCAGTACTTC
few	NA	TRBJ2-7	TRBV4-3	CASSQVFQIPAYEQYF	TGCGCCAGCAGCCAAGTGTTCCAGATTCCTGCCTACGAGCAGTACTTC
once	NA	TRBJ1-1	TRBV19	CASFPTGSTGSTEAFF	TGTGCCAGTTTTCCGACCGGCTCGACAGGCAGCACTGAAGCTTTCTTT
few	TRBD1	TRBJ2-3	TRBV6-5	CASSPGTGGTQYF	TGTGCCAGCAGCCCCGGGACAGGCGGTACGCAGTATTTT
few	TRBD1	TRBJ2-7	TRBV11-2	CASSFDRDVGEQYF	TGTGCCAGCAGCTTTGACAGGGATGTGGGGGAGCAGTACTTC
NA	TRBD1	TRBJ1-1	TRBV7-8	CASSYKPGQENTEAFF	TGTGCCAGCAGCTATAAACCGGGACAGGAGAACACTGAAGCTTTCTTT
few	TRBD1	TRBJ2-1	TRBV29-1	CSVEETGGWNEQFF	TGCAGCGTTGAAGAGACAGGGGGTTGGAATGAGCAGTTCTTC
NA	NA	TRBJ2-2	TRBV5-1	CASSLVGRNTGELFF	TGCGCCAGCAGCTTGGTGGGCAGGAACACCGGGGAGCTGTTTTTT
NA	NA	TRBJ1-5	TRBV3-1	CASSQGGVGSNQPQHF	TGTGCCAGCAGCCAAGGGGGAGTGGGGAGCAATCAGCCCCAGCATTTT
NA	TRBD2	TRBJ2-3	TRBV25-1	CASSEWTSGGVGDTQYF	TGTGCCAGCAGTGAATGGACTAGCGGGGGCGTCGGAGATACGCAGTATTTT
few	NA	TRBJ2-2	TRBV24-1	CATSDLGVGSNTGELFF	TGTGCCACCAGTGATTTGGGGGTAGGATCGAACACCGGGGAGCTGTTTTTT
NA	TRBD2	TRBJ2-1	TRBV20-1	CSAWTSYEQFF	TGCAGTGCTTGGACTAGCTATGAGCAGTTCTTC
NA	NA	TRBJ2-5	TRBV7-9	CASSSSGTQETQYF	TGTGCCAGCAGCTCATCAGGGACCCAAGAGACCCAGTACTTC
NA	TRBD2	TRBJ2-2	TRBV4-3	CASSLLPPSGNAGELFF	TGCGCCAGCAGCCTTCTACCTCCTAGCGGGAATGCCGGGGAGCTGTTTTTT
NA	TRBD2	TRBJ2-7	TRBV4-1	CASSQAPGGSEQYF	TGCGCCAGCAGCCAGGCCCCCGGGGGGTCCGAGCAGTACTTC
few	NA	TRBJ2-7	TRBV25-1	CASSYDGSSYEQYF	TGTGCCAGCAGTTATGATGGGAGTTCCTACGAGCAGTACTTC
few	TRBD1	TRBJ2-7	TRBV4-1	CASSPKWDRALYEQYF	TGCGCCAGCAGCCCCAAATGGGACAGGGCGCTCTACGAGCAGTACTTC